This T cell receptor (beta chain) was retrieved from a study of blood T cell repertoires in COVID-19. Germline V gene sequence: CDR1 MGHDK, CDR2 SYGVNS. The V end was cut by 6 bases, the J end by 2 bases, with 8 bases between. The CDR3 covers 12 residues. The table came from immunoSEQ multiplex PCR; TCRdb's copy has only in-frame clones and leaves some out. The table records roughly 250,000 clones, roughly nine tenths of them present only once. The sequenced sample was PBMCs or T cells enriched from blood (not recorded which). The J gene is TRBJ2-7, the V gene TRBV25-1, with D possibly TRBD1 on 5 matching bases. The sequence came from a woman under 30 who had recovered from COVID-19. This CDR3 reads CASRQGPYEQYF. Here the CDR3 DNA reads TGTGCCAGCAGGCAGGGTCCCTACGAGCAGTACTTC.